This passage covers 13 T cell receptor beta chains from one sample sequenced in a study of response to subunit inactivated influenza vaccine. TCRdb re-called the RT-PCR reads through MiXCR, storing one row per CDR3 protein. The data hold about 480,000 distinct CDR3 sequences, with around 13% observed a single time. Sequencing used PBMCs from blood, obtained 45 days after vaccination. The receptors originated from a man aged 50-59 years who received an inactivated influenza vaccine.

The chain combines TRBV12-3 or TRBV12-4 with TRBJ1-5, with D perhaps matching TRBD1 (5 bases). This CDR3 has 13 residues. The ends were cut back, 3 bases at V and 3 bases at J, with 6 bases in the middle. CDR3 nucleotides: TGTGCCAGCAGTTTCAGGGTCAATCAGCCCCAGCATTTT. This encodes CASSFRVNQPQHF.

This clonotype was observed a handful of times. This chain connects TRBV6-5 to TRBJ2-1, with D possibly being TRBD1 (5 bases). The CDR3 spans 11 residues. Trimming removed 8 bases from V and 9 bases from J, with 11 bases in between. The germline CDR1 and CDR2 sequences are MNHEY and SVGAGI. DNA of the CDR3: TGTGCCAGCGCCGGAGACAGTGAGCAGTTCTTC. Its translation: CASAGDSEQFF.

A few counts support this clonotype. The J gene is TRBJ2-3, the V gene TRBV7-9, with a weak D call TRBD2 (5 bases). Germline assignment: CDR1 SEHNR and CDR2 FQNEAQ (reference sequence). V lost 2 bases to trimming and J lost 3 bases, with 15 bases between them. CDR3 length: 16 amino acids. The CDR3 sequence is CASSLFLASNTDTQYF. DNA for the CDR3: TGTGCCAGCAGCTTATTCTTGGCTAGCAATACAGATACGCAGTATTTT.

The chain employs TRBV12-3 or TRBV12-4 and TRBJ2-2; D possibly corresponds to TRBD2 (5 bases). The CDR3 sequence is 14 residues long. Between the trimmed V and J ends, which lost 5 bases and 6 bases, there was a span of 13 bases. The CDR3 loop reads CASSLQPRAGELFF. DNA of the CDR3: TGTGCCAGCAGTCTACAGCCGAGGGCCGGGGAGCTGTTTTTT.

This clonotype was recorded many times. The genes are TRBV13 and TRBJ1-1, with 7 bases matching TRBD1. The CDR3 totals 15 residues. J lost 0 bases, V lost 1 base, and 2 bases had no gene match. The germline gives CDR1 PRHDT, CDR2 FYEKMQ (reference sequence). CDR3 coding DNA: TGTGCCAGCAGCTTAGCCACAGGGGTGAACACTGAAGCTTTCTTT. It translates to CASSLATGVNTEAFF.

This clonotype came up many times. The V and J genes are TRBV12-3 or TRBV12-4 and TRBJ1-5; D remains unclear. CDR3 length equals 15 residues. Trimming removed 6 bases from V and 4 bases from J, with 16 bases in between. CDR3 sequence: CASSIGSSGNQPQHF. CDR3 sequence (DNA): TGTGCCAGCAGCATCGGGTCCTCGGGGAATCAGCCCCAGCATTTT.

J is TRBJ2-1 and V is TRBV7-2; possibly TRBD1 or TRBD2 for D (5 bases each). V was shortened by 5 bases and J by 9 bases, with 17 bases between the two germline ends. Germline V gives CDR1 SGHTA, CDR2 FQGNSA. The length of the CDR3 is 14 residues. CDR3 DNA: TGTGCCAGCAGCCTCCTCGCCGGGGCCACTGAGCAGTTCTTC. It is translated as CASSLLAGATEQFF.

This clonotype was counted many times. The V and J genes are TRBV10-1 and TRBJ2-2; the match to TRBD1 covers 10 bases. The germline CDR1 and CDR2 sequences are WNHNN and SYGVQD (reference sequence). With V trimmed by 6 bases and J by 5 bases, 6 bases remained unmatched. This CDR3 has 15 amino acids. In nucleotides, the CDR3 is TGCGCCAGCAGCGATGTGGGACAGGGGACCGGGGAGCTGTTTTTT. This gives the protein CASSDVGQGTGELFF.

This clonotype was observed at least ten times. This chain links TRBV5-5 with TRBJ1-2; 8 positions match TRBD1. CDR1 and CDR2 from the germline V gene are SGHKS and YYEKEE (reference sequence). The ends lost 4 bases at V and 4 bases at J; junction bases unmatched: 12. The CDR3 totals 16 residues. The CDR3 DNA follows: TGTGCCAGCAGCCTACAGAGGCCCGGACAGGGCTATGGCTACACCTTC. This gives the protein CASSLQRPGQGYGYTF.

This clonotype turned up a few times. The chain is built from TRBV5-5 and TRBJ2-4; no reliable D call. Deletions cut 0 bases from V and 3 bases from J, with 10 bases between. This CDR3 has 15 amino acids. CDR1 is SGHKS and CDR2 is YYEKEE in the germline V gene (reference sequence). In DNA, the CDR3 is TGTGCCAGCAGCTTGGAAGGGTTGAGCAAAAACATTCAGTACTTC. Translating gives CASSLEGLSKNIQYF.

This clonotype occurred a few times. The genes are TRBV28 and TRBJ2-5; TRBD2 matches at 8 bases. With V trimmed by 5 bases and J by 5 bases, 13 bases remained unmatched. CDR1 MDHEN and CDR2 SYDVKM come from the germline V gene. This CDR3 has 16 residues. The DNA for the CDR3 is TGTGCCAGCAGTATTCTTCGGACTAGCCCCGGCGAGACCCAGTACTTC. It specifies CASSILRTSPGETQYF.

The chain employs TRBV7-9 and TRBJ2-2, with a weak D call TRBD1 (6 bases). The CDR3 extends over 16 amino acids. Germline CDR1 and CDR2: SEHNR and FQNEAQ (reference sequence). V was pared by 5 bases and J by 6 bases, with 19 bases between. Here the CDR3 reads CASSPEVRGRSGELFF. In DNA, the CDR3 is TGTGCCAGCAGCCCCGAGGTCAGGGGACGATCCGGGGAGCTGTTTTTT.

This chain joins TRBV3-1 and TRBJ2-2, with D possibly being TRBD1 (6 bases). The CDR3 is 13 amino acids. V was clipped by 11 bases and J by 0 bases, with 10 bases between them. Germline V CDR1 and CDR2: LGHDT, YNNKEL (reference sequence). CDR3 residues: CAGQTTNTGELFF. CDR3 in DNA: TGTGCCGGACAGACAACGAACACCGGGGAGCTGTTTTTT.